These 2 T cell receptor beta chains were sequenced from one sample in a study of blood T cell repertoires in COVID-19. Assay: immunoSEQ multiplex PCR; the TCRdb copy retains only in-frame clones and omits some. The profile covers some 350,000 clones, with around 83% appearing a single time and approximately 3.1% taken by the ten largest. Sequenced material: peripheral blood. All receptors come from a man aged 25-45 years with active or convalescent COVID-19.

The V and J genes are TRBV18 and TRBJ1-4; 10 bases are a match to TRBD1. The junction had 4 bases not matched to a gene; V was cut back by 4 bases and J by 5 bases. Germline V gene sequence: CDR1 KGHSH, CDR2 LQKENI. This CDR3 has 15 amino acids. The CDR3 region is CASSRRTGGNEKLFF. The CDR3 nucleotides are TGTGCCAGCTCACGAAGGACAGGGGGAAATGAAAAACTGTTTTTT.

The chain joins TRBV29-1 to TRBJ2-1; 7 bases fit TRBD2. Germline loops: CDR1 SQVTM, CDR2 ANQGSEA. V shed 4 bases and J 7 bases; nucleotides not matched to a gene: 7. There are 13 residues in the CDR3. Here the CDR3 reads CSVAPREGNEQFF. The CDR3 DNA reads TGCAGCGTTGCTCCGAGGGAGGGAAATGAGCAGTTCTTC.